Listed below are T cell receptor beta chains from one sample, sequenced in a study of cytomegalovirus exposure and HLA in healthy donors. Profiled with immunoSEQ multiplex PCR; TCRdb holds only in-frame clones, not every one. Of 82,000 or so clones in the sample, 85% to 95% were seen once. Sequencing input: PBMCs. The receptors originated from a woman aged 18-29 years in good health and CMV-seronegative. Both conserved end residues are part of each CDR3.

V gene: TRBV30
CDR3 protein: CAWSVRLGIGELFF

V gene: TRBV2
CDR3 protein: CASSVDRREGGNTIYF

V gene: TRBV2
CDR3 protein: CASEGGTGPLEQYF

V gene: TRBV7-2
CDR3 protein: CASSLYGVNEAFF

V gene: TRBV27
CDR3 protein: CASSLSQGWNTEAFF

V gene: TRBV6-5
CDR3 protein: CASRYYEQYF

V gene: TRBV4-3
CDR3 protein: CASSQDPSGGANEQFF

V gene: TRBV29-1
CDR3 protein: CSVSGKSQGEQYF

V gene: TRBV5-6
CDR3 protein: CASSSRQGLIAEAFF

V gene: TRBV6-1
CDR3 protein: CASSVRTSAYNEQFF

V gene: TRBV5-1
CDR3 protein: CASSPGGAGNTIYF

V gene: TRBV5-1
CDR3 protein: CASSGGQGAYEQYF

V gene: TRBV29-1
CDR3 protein: CSVGTGLAYGYTF

V gene: TRBV28
CDR3 protein: CASSLWTVYSNQPQHF

V gene: TRBV5-1
CDR3 protein: CASSLGDYEQYF

V gene: TRBV7-6
CDR3 protein: CASSLGGANEKLFF

V gene: TRBV6-5
CDR3 protein: CASSLGRYEQYF

V gene: TRBV25-1
CDR3 protein: CASSVGTGHTEAFF

V gene: TRBV11-2
CDR3 protein: CASSLDRVDGELFF

V gene: TRBV19
CDR3 protein: CASTPPGRTVLTEAFF

V gene: TRBV19
CDR3 protein: CASSTGVGDRSTGELFF

V gene: TRBV5-1
CDR3 protein: CASSLQGGEKLFF

V gene: TRBV7-8
CDR3 protein: CASSSRLRLAGSQETQYF

V gene: TRBV7-6
CDR3 protein: CASSSLESEGEKLFF

V gene: TRBV7-9
CDR3 protein: CASSFPRGQGYEQYF

V gene: TRBV28
CDR3 protein: CASSPERGRPQHF

V gene: TRBV4-3
CDR3 protein: CASSQWTGHEQYF

V gene: TRBV5-5
CDR3 protein: CASSFAGSETQYF

V gene: TRBV29-1
CDR3 protein: CSVDHRDSGYTF

V gene: TRBV4-3
CDR3 protein: CASSYTRTGVISGANVLTF

V gene: TRBV19
CDR3 protein: CASSTGKNYGYTF

V gene: TRBV5-6
CDR3 protein: CASSFPGDGQPQHF

V gene: TRBV10-1
CDR3 protein: CASSSGASNEKLFF

V gene: TRBV6-1
CDR3 protein: CASSEQGQGETQYF

V gene: TRBV7-2
CDR3 protein: CASSYRQGAGGTEAFF

V gene: TRBV19
CDR3 protein: CASSIGLARNTGELFF

V gene: TRBV7-2
CDR3 protein: CGAGSNTGELFF

V gene: TRBV4-1
CDR3 protein: CASSQPTGPSGNTIYF

V gene: TRBV9
CDR3 protein: CASSVTGQDSPLHF